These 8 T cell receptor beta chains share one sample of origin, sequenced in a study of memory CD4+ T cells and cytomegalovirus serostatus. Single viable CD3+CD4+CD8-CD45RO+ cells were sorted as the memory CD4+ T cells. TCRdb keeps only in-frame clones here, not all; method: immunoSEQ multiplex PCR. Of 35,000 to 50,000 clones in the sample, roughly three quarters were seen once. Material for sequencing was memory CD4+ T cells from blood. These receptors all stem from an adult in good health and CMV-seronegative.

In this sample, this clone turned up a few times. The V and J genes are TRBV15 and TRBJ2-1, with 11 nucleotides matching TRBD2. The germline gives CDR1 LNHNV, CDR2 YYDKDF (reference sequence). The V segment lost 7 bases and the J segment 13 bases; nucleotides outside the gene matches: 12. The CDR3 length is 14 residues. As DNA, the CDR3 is TGTGCCACCAAAGGTAGCGGGGGGGAAGGTTACCAGTTCTTC. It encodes CATKGSGGEGYQFF.

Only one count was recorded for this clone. CDR3 DNA: TGTGCCAGCAGTCGGGCAGACCCCACAGATACGCAGTATTTT. Translation gives CASSRADPTDTQYF. The J gene is TRBJ2-3, the V gene TRBV9; D gene unclear. The CDR3 has 14 residues. Looked up from germline, CDR1 is SGDLS and CDR2 is YYNGEE. V lost 5 bases and J lost 2, with 12 bases in between.

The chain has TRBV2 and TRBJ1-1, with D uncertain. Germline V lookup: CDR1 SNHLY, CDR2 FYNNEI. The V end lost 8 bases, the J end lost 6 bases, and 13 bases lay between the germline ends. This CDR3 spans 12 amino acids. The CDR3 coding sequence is TGTGCCAGCGGCCGTTCGGGTCCTGAAGCTTTCTTT. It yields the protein CASGRSGPEAFF.

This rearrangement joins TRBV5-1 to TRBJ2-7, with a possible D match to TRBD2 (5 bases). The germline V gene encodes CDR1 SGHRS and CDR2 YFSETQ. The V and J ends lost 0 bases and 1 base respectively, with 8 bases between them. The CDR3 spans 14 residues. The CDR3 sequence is CASSLVSGSYEQYF. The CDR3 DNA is TGCGCCAGCAGCTTGGTGTCGGGATCCTACGAGCAGTACTTC.

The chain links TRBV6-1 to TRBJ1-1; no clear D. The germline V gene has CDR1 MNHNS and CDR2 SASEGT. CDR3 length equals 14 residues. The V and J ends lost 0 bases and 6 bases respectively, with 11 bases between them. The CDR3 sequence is CASSEARVRPEAFF. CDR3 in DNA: TGTGCCAGCAGTGAAGCTCGGGTTCGTCCTGAAGCTTTCTTT.

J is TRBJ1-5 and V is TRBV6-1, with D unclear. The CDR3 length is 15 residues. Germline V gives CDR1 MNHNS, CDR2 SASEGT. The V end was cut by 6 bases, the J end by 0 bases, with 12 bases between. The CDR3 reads CASSRVVDSNQPQHF. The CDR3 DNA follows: TGTGCCAGCAGCCGGGTGGTGGATAGCAATCAGCCCCAGCATTTT.

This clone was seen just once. The CDR3 reads CASTLRTGRRETQYF. CDR3 nucleotide sequence: TGTGCCAGCACCCTTCGGACAGGGAGGAGGGAGACCCAGTACTTC. The chain links TRBV6-4 to TRBJ2-5; 8 nucleotides agree with TRBD1. Germline V gene lookup returns CDR1 MRHNA and CDR2 SNTAGT. This CDR3 comprises 15 residues. The trim removed 7 bases at V and 5 bases at J, leaving 12 bases unmatched.

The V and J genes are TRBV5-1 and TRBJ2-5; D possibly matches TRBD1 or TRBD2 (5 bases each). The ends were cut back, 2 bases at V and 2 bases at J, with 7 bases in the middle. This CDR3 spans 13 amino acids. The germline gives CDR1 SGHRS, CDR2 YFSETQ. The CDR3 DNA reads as TGCGCCAGCAGCTTTGGGGGACAAGAGACCCAGTACTTC. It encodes CASSFGGQETQYF.